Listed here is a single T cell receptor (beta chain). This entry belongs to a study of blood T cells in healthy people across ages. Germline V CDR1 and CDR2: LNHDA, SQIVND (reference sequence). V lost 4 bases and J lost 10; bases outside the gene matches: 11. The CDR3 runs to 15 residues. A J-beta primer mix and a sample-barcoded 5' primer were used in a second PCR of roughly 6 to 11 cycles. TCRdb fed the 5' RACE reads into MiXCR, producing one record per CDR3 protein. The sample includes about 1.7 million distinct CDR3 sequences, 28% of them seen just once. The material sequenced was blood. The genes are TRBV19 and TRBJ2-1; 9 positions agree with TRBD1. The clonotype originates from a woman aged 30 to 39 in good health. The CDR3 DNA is TGTGCCAGTAGTAAGAACCTCCGGGACAGGGAAGAGCAGTTCTTC. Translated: CASSKNLRDREEQFF.